The clone carrying this T cell receptor beta chain occurred a few times. These data come from a study of T cell changes during pregnancy in multiple sclerosis. Repertoires were generated with immunoSEQ multiplex PCR, while TCRdb's copy carries only in-frame clones and drops some. The sample has about 36,000 clones; roughly 94% are singletons. V shed 3 bases, J shed 6 bases, and the junction held 2 bases outside the gene matches. CDR1 and CDR2 (germline): LGHNA, YSLEER. The CDR3 has 13 residues. The chain has TRBV4-3 and TRBJ2-1; 7 bases agree with TRBD1. The sequencing here drew on CD4+ T cells from peripheral blood mononuclear cells, taken after pregnancy. The source is a female donor with multiple sclerosis, enrolled in a pregnancy study. The CDR3 loop reads CASSHAGGNEQFF. The CDR3 DNA follows: TGCGCCAGCAGCCATGCAGGGGGCAATGAGCAGTTCTTC.